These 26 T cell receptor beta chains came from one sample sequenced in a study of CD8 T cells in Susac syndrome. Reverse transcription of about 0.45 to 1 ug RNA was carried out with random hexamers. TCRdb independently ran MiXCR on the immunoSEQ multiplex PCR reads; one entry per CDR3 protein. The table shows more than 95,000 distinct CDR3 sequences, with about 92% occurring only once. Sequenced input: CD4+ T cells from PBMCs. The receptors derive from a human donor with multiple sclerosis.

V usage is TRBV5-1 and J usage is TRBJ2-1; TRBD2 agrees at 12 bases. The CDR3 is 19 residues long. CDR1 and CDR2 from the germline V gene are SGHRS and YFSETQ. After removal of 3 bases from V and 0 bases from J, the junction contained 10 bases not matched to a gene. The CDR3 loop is CASSWRTSGGTSSYNEQFF. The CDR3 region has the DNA TGCGCCAGCAGCTGGAGAACTAGCGGGGGGACCAGCTCCTACAATGAGCAGTTCTTC.

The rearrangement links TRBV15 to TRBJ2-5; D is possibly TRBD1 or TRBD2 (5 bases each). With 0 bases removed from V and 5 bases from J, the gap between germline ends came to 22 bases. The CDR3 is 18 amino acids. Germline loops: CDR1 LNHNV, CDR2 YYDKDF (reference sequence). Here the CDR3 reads CATSRDFNLGVGRETQYF. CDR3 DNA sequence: TGTGCCACCAGCAGAGACTTTAATTTGGGGGTAGGTCGGGAGACCCAGTACTTC.

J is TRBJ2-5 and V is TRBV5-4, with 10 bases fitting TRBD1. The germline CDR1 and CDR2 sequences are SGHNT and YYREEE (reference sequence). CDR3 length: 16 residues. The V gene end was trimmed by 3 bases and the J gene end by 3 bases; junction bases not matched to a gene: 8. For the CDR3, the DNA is TGTGCCAGCAGCTGGAGTACCGGGACAGGGGAAGAGACCCAGTACTTC. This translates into CASSWSTGTGEETQYF.

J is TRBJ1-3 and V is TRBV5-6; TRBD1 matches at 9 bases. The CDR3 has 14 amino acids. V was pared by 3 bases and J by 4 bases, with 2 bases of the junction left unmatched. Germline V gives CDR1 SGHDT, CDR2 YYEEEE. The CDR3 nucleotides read TGTGCCAGCAGCTGGGACAGGGCGGGAAACACCATATATTTT. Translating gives CASSWDRAGNTIYF.

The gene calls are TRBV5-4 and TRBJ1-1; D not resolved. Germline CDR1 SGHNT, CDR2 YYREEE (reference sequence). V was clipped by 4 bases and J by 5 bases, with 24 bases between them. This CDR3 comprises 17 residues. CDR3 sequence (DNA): TGTGCCAGCAGCAAATCGGGCCAACCCGGGCTAGGGACTGAAGCTTTCTTT. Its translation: CASSKSGQPGLGTEAFF.

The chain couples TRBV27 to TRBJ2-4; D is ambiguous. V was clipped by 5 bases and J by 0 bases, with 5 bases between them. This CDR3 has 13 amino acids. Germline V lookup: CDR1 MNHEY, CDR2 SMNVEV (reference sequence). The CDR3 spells CASSDLAKNIQYF. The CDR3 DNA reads TGTGCCAGCAGTGACCTAGCCAAAAACATTCAGTACTTC.

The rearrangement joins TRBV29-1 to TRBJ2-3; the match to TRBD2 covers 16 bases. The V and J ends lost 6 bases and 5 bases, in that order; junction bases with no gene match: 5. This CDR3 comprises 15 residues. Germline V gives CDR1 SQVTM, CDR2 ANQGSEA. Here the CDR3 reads CSVPGTSGGGDTQYF. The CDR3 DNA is TGCAGCGTGCCCGGGACTAGCGGGGGGGGAGATACGCAGTATTTT.

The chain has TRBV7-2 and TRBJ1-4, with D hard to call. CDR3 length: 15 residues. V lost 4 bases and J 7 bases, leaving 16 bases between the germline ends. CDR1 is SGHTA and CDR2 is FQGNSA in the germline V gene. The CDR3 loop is CASSSRPRGGEKLFF. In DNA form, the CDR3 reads TGTGCCAGCAGCTCGAGACCCCGGGGAGGTGAAAAACTGTTTTTT.

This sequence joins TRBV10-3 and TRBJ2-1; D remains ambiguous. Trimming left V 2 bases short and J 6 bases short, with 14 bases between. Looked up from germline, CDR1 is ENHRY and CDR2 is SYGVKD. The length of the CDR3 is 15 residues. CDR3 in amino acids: CAISEDNRKPNEQFF. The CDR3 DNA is TGTGCCATCAGTGAGGACAACCGAAAGCCCAATGAGCAGTTCTTC.

The CDR3 sequence: CASSWSLYGYTF. The CDR3 DNA reads TGTGCCAGCAGTTGGAGTCTCTATGGCTACACCTTC. The V and J genes are TRBV6-2 or TRBV6-3 and TRBJ1-2, with D unclear. Germline V gene data show CDR1 as MNHEY and CDR2 as SVGEGT. V shed 4 bases and J shed 4 bases, with 7 bases lying between them. The CDR3 is 12 residues long.

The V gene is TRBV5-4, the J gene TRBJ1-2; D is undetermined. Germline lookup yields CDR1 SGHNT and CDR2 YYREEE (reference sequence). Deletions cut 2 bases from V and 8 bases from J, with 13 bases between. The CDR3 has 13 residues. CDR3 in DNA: TGTGCCAGCAGCTTAAGCAGTTTGGGGGGCTACACCTTC. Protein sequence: CASSLSSLGGYTF.

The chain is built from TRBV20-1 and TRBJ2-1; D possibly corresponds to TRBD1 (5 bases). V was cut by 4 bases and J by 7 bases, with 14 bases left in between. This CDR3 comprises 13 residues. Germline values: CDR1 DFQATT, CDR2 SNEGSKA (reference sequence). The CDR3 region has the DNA TGCAGTGCTAAAAAGCAGGGTCTTAATGAGCAGTTCTTC. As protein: CSAKKQGLNEQFF.

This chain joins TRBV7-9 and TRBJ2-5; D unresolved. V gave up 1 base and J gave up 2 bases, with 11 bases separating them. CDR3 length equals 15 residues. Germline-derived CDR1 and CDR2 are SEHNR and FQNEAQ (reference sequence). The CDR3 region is CASSLGAHEQETQYF. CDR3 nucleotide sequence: TGTGCCAGCAGCTTAGGGGCTCATGAGCAAGAGACCCAGTACTTC.

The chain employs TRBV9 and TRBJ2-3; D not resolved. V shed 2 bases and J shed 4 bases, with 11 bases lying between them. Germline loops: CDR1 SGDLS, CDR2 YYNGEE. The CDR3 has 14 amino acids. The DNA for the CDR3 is TGTGCCAGCAGCGTCAGCCCTCCCTCAGATACGCAGTATTTT. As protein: CASSVSPPSDTQYF.

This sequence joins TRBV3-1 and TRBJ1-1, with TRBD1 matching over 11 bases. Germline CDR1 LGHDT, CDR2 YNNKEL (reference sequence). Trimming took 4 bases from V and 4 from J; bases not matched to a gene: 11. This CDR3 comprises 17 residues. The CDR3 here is CASSLRTGGPRSTEAFF. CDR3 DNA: TGTGCCAGCAGCCTAAGGACAGGGGGCCCTCGTAGCACTGAAGCTTTCTTT.

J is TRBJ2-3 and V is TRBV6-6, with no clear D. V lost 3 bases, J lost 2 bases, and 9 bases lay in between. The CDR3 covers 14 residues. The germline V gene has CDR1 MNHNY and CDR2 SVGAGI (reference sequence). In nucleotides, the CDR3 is TGTGCCAGCAGTTATTCCACTGTCACAGATACGCAGTATTTT. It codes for CASSYSTVTDTQYF.

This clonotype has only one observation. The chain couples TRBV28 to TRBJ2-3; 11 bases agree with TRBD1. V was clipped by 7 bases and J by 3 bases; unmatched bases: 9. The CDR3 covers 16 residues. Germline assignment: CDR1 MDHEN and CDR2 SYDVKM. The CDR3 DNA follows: TGTGCCAGCAACCCCCCTGGGACAGGGGGTACAGATACGCAGTATTTT. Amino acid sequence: CASNPPGTGGTDTQYF.

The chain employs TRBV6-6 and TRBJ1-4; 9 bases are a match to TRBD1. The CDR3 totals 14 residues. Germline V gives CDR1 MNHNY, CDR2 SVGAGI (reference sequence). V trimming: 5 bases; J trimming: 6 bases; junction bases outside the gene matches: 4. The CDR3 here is CASSRTGDHEKLFF. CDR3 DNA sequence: TGTGCCAGCAGTCGGACAGGGGATCATGAAAAACTGTTTTTT.

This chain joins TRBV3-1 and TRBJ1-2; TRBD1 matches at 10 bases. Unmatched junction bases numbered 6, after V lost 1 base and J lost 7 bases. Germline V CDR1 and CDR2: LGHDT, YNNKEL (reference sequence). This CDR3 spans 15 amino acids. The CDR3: CASSQVRQGASGYTF. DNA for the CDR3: TGTGCCAGCAGCCAAGTAAGACAGGGGGCGAGTGGCTACACCTTC.

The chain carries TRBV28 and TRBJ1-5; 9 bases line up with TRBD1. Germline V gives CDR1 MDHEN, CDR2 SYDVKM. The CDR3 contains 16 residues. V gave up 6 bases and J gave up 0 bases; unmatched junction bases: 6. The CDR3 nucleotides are TGTGCCAGCAGCGGACAGGGGATGAATAGCAATCAGCCCCAGCATTTT. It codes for CASSGQGMNSNQPQHF.

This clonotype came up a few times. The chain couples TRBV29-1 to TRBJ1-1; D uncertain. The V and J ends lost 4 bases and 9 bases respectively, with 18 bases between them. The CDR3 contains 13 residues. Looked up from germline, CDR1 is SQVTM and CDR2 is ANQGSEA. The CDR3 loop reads CSVGTQGGTQAFF. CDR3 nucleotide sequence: TGCAGCGTTGGAACCCAAGGAGGAACGCAAGCTTTCTTT.

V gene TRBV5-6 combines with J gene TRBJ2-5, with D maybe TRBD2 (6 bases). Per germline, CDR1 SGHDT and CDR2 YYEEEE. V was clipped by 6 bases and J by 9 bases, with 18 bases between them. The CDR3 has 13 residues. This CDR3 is CASTGRGSWAQYF. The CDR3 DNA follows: TGTGCCAGCACTGGGCGGGGTTCTTGGGCCCAGTACTTC.

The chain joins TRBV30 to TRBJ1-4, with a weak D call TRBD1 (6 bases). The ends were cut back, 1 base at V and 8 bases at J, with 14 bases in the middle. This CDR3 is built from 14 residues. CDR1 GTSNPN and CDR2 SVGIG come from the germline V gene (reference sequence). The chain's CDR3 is CAWSGGQLREKLFF. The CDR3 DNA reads TGTGCCTGGAGTGGGGGGCAACTACGGGAAAAACTGTTTTTT.

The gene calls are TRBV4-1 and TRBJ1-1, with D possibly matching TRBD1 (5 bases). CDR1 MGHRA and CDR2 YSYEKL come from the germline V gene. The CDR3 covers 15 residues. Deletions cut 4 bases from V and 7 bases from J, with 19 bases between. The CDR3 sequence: CASSPSGAREGEAFF. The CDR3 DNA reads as TGCGCCAGCAGCCCGTCCGGGGCCAGAGAGGGTGAAGCTTTCTTT.

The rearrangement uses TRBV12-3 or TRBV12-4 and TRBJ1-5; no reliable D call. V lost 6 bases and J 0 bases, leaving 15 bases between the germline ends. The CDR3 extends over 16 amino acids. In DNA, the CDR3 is TGTGCCAGCAGGAAGTCTACATGGAATAGCAATCAGCCCCAGCATTTT. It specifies CASRKSTWNSNQPQHF.

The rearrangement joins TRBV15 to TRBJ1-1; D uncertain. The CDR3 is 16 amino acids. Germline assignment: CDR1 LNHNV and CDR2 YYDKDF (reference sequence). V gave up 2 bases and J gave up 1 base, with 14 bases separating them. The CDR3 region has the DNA TGTGCCACCAGCAGACGTAACGGGTTGCGGAACACTGAAGCTTTCTTT. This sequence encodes CATSRRNGLRNTEAFF.